One sample yielded the 26 T cell receptor beta chains listed below, sequenced in a study of regulatory T cells in long-lasting Graves disease. Combining iRepertoire HTBI primers with Arm-PCR of CDR3 regions, the authors built TCR beta libraries. Each CDR3 protein is one row after TCRdb ran MiXCR on the multiplex PCR reads. Altogether roughly 470,000 distinct CDR3 sequences are present, less than 25% being singletons, with the ten largest covering less than 9%. The time point here: persistent/refractory GD, antithyroid drugs over 5 years with positive TRAb. RNA from PBMCs was the source of the TCR library. Sequenced here: peripheral blood mononuclear cells (PBMCs), sampled when the disease was refractory, from a patient treated with antithyroid drugs. The receptors were sampled from a female donor with Graves disease.

This clonotype was seen repeatedly, ten times or more. The DNA of the CDR3 is TGTGCCAGCAGTTTATTGTCGGGAGGGCTAAGAGAGACCCAGTACTTC. Encoded protein: CASSLLSGGLRETQYF. The chain couples TRBV28 to TRBJ2-5, with 8 bases lining up with TRBD2. The CDR3 is made up of 16 amino acids. Germline CDR1 reads MDHEN; CDR2 reads SYDVKM. V lost 1 base and J lost 4; bases outside the gene matches: 8.

This clonotype was seen repeatedly, ten times or more. The V call is TRBV6-5, the J call TRBJ1-5; no definite D call. The germline gives CDR1 MNHEY, CDR2 SVGAGI. The CDR3 length is 14 residues. V was trimmed by 2 bases and J by 1 base, leaving 6 bases between them. CDR3 sequence: CASSYGLSNQPQHF. DNA of the CDR3: TGTGCCAGCAGTTACGGGCTCAGCAATCAGCCCCAGCATTTT.

The chain couples TRBV9 to TRBJ2-7, with 14 nucleotides matching TRBD2. The CDR3 spans 14 residues. Germline assignment: CDR1 SGDLS and CDR2 YYNGEE. The J segment lost 5 bases and the V segment lost 4 bases, leaving 2 bases of the junction unmatched. CDR3 DNA: TGTGCCAGCAGCAAGGGACTAGCGGGAGACGAGCAGTACTTC. It specifies CASSKGLAGDEQYF.

This clonotype was seen repeatedly, ten times or more. The V call is TRBV29-1, the J call TRBJ1-1; the D is unclear. The V gene's germline CDR1 is SQVTM and CDR2 ANQGSEA. Trimming pared 2 bases from V and 0 bases from J, leaving 13 bases between. The CDR3 consists of 15 residues. The DNA for the CDR3 is TGCAGCGTTGAAAGGGAGGTTCTATTGAACACTGAAGCTTTCTTT. This codes for CSVEREVLLNTEAFF.

The V and J genes are TRBV28 and TRBJ2-4; maybe TRBD1 (5 bases). Germline V lookup: CDR1 MDHEN, CDR2 SYDVKM. The CDR3 totals 13 residues. The V end lost 6 bases, the J end lost 6 bases, and 12 bases lay between the germline ends. The CDR3 loop is CASRGLVGNIQYF. The CDR3 nucleotides are TGTGCCAGCAGGGGGCTGGTGGGAAACATTCAGTACTTC.

This clonotype was found many times. This sequence joins TRBV2 and TRBJ2-5; 10 bases agree with TRBD2. V lost 5 bases and J lost 7; bases outside the gene matches: 10. Germline V gene sequence: CDR1 SNHLY, CDR2 FYNNEI. The CDR3 has 15 amino acids. The CDR3 DNA is TGTGCCAGCAGTTACTCCTCTCGGACTAGCGGGACCCAGTACTTC. It encodes CASSYSSRTSGTQYF. Combining the CDR3 with reference TRBV2 and TRBJ2-5 gives the whole variable domain EPEVTQTPSHQVTQMGQEVILRCVPISNHLYFYWYRQILGQKVEFLVSFYNNEISEKSEIFDDQFSVERPDGSNFTLKIRSTKLEDSAMYFCASSYSSRTSGTQYFGPGTRLLVL.

This rearrangement joins TRBV29-1 to TRBJ2-7; 10 bases fit TRBD2. Trimming took 7 bases from V and 3 from J; bases not matched to a gene: 18. The CDR3 runs 17 residues. The germline gives CDR1 SQVTM, CDR2 ANQGSEA. DNA of the CDR3: TGCAGCGCCCTGACTGCGGCAGCGGGAGGGCCTTTCTACGAGCAGTACTTC. Its translation is CSALTAAAGGPFYEQYF.

This clonotype showed up many times. V and J are TRBV18 and TRBJ1-1; D gene uncertain. The V end was cut by 3 bases, the J end by 6 bases, with 11 bases between. Germline-derived CDR1 and CDR2 are KGHSH and LQKENI. This CDR3 comprises 13 residues. As DNA, the CDR3 is TGTGCCAGCTCACCGTTCAATGACGCTGAAGCTTTCTTT. Translating gives CASSPFNDAEAFF.

This clonotype was counted a few times. The chain joins TRBV30 to TRBJ2-2; D possibly corresponds to TRBD1 (5 bases). Germline assignment: CDR1 GTSNPN and CDR2 SVGIG (reference sequence). V shed 4 bases and J shed 6 bases, with 12 bases lying between them. This CDR3 region has 13 residues. CDR3 sequence reads: CAWTPWGAGELFF. The CDR3 region has the DNA TGTGCCTGGACCCCGTGGGGCGCCGGGGAGCTGTTTTTT.

The chain recombines TRBV5-4 with TRBJ1-2; a weak D match, TRBD1 (6 bases). CDR1 SGHNT and CDR2 YYREEE come from the germline V gene (reference sequence). Trimming took off 0 bases at V and 4 bases at J, with 7 bases between the two ends. The CDR3 sequence is 13 residues long. The CDR3 loop is CASSLGGAYGYTF. The DNA for the CDR3 is TGTGCCAGCAGCTTGGGGGGGGCCTATGGCTACACCTTC.

This clonotype was seen many times. The genes are TRBV7-2 and TRBJ1-2, with D possibly TRBD1 on 5 matching bases. V was clipped by 5 bases and J by 6 bases, with 19 bases between them. Germline CDR1 and CDR2: SGHTA and FQGNSA. The CDR3 spans 15 residues. In DNA form, the CDR3 reads TGTGCCAGCAGCGCCGACCTTCGACAGAACCATGGCTACACCTTC. Protein sequence: CASSADLRQNHGYTF.

V is TRBV5-1 and J is TRBJ2-7; 9 bases map to TRBD2. J was trimmed by 3 bases and V by 1 base; bases with no gene match: 11. This CDR3 spans 17 amino acids. Germline loops: CDR1 SGHRS, CDR2 YFSETQ. The CDR3: CASSLTGLAMGDYEQYF. CDR3 DNA sequence: TGCGCCAGCAGCTTGACGGGACTAGCAATGGGAGACTACGAGCAGTACTTC. The full variable domain, rest sourced from reference TRBV5-1 and TRBJ2-7, is KAGVTQTPRYLIKTRGQQVTLSCSPISGHRSVSWYQQTPGQGLQFLFEYFSETQRNKGNFPGRFSGRQFSNSRSEMNVSTLELGDSALYLCASSLTGLAMGDYEQYFGPGTRLTVT.

The chain is built from TRBV14 and TRBJ2-3, with TRBD2 matching 12 bases. The CDR3 consists of 20 residues. Per germline, CDR1 SGHDN and CDR2 FVKESK. The V and J ends lost 0 bases and 1 base, in that order; junction bases with no gene match: 11. CDR3 region: CASSQESTSGRRERTDTQYF. In DNA form, the CDR3 reads TGTGCCAGCAGCCAAGAATCGACTAGCGGGAGACGCGAGCGCACAGATACGCAGTATTTT.

CDR3 sequence reads: CASSEFPQYF. Written as DNA, the CDR3 is TGTGCCAGCAGTGAGTTCCCGCAGTATTTT. The chain combines TRBV6-1 with TRBJ2-3; D unclear. CDR1 MNHNS and CDR2 SASEGT come from the germline V gene. This CDR3 is 10 amino acids long. V was clipped by 3 bases and J by 10 bases, with 5 bases between them.

A few counts support this clonotype. The gene calls are TRBV27 and TRBJ2-7; tentatively, D is TRBD1 or TRBD2 (5 bases each). CDR3 length equals 14 residues. With 3 bases removed from V and 4 bases from J, the gap between germline ends came to 13 bases. Germline values: CDR1 MNHEY, CDR2 SMNVEV (reference sequence). The CDR3 sequence is CASSFGGSQYEQYF. CDR3 DNA: TGTGCCAGCAGTTTTGGGGGTTCTCAGTACGAGCAGTACTTC.

This clonotype was recorded many times. This chain links TRBV28 with TRBJ2-2; maybe TRBD1 (6 bases). Trimming took 8 bases from V and 5 from J, leaving 15 bases between them. The CDR3 loop spans 14 amino acids. Per germline, CDR1 MDHEN and CDR2 SYDVKM. As DNA, the CDR3 is TGTGCCAGCTCTATCACAGGGCTGACCGGGGAGCTGTTTTTT. Its translation is CASSITGLTGELFF.

This clonotype showed up many times. The CDR3 DNA sequence: TGTGCCAGCAGCCGACAGGATGAAAAACTGTTTTTT. It is translated as CASSRQDEKLFF. The chain carries TRBV7-9 and TRBJ1-4; D possibly corresponds to TRBD1 (6 bases). The CDR3 loop spans 12 amino acids. Trimming took off 5 bases at V and 6 bases at J, with 7 bases between the two ends. Germline assignment: CDR1 SEHNR and CDR2 FQNEAQ (reference sequence).

A few counts support this clonotype. The chain links TRBV15 to TRBJ2-2, with a weak D call TRBD1 (6 bases). This CDR3 has 14 amino acids. Germline-derived CDR1 and CDR2 are LNHNV and YYDKDF (reference sequence). V was shortened by 4 bases and J by 5 bases, with 11 bases between the two germline ends. The CDR3: CATSNYRETGELFF. CDR3 bases: TGTGCCACCAGCAATTACAGGGAAACCGGGGAGCTGTTTTTT.

CDR3 coding DNA: TGCGCCAGCAGCGCGGCGACCCTAGATACGCAGTATTTT. It is translated as CASSAATLDTQYF. The chain uses TRBV5-1 and TRBJ2-3; D ambiguous. The ends were cut back, 4 bases at V and 5 bases at J, with 11 bases in the middle. The CDR3 sequence is 13 residues long. CDR1 and CDR2 from the germline V gene are SGHRS and YFSETQ.

This clonotype occurred once. The chain links TRBV5-1 to TRBJ2-1; D may be TRBD1 or TRBD2 (5 bases each). V shed 1 base and J shed 3 bases, with 11 bases lying between them. The germline gives CDR1 SGHRS, CDR2 YFSETQ. This CDR3 region has 15 residues. This chain's CDR3 is CASSLTGTGYNEQFF. The DNA for the CDR3 is TGCGCCAGCAGCTTGACCGGGACGGGCTACAATGAGCAGTTCTTC.

J is TRBJ2-6 and V is TRBV16; D is unclear. V lost 0 bases and J lost 2, with 2 bases in between. Germline CDR1 KGHSY, CDR2 FQNENV. The CDR3 has 14 residues. Here the CDR3 reads CASSQSAGANVLTF. For the CDR3, the DNA is TGTGCCAGCAGCCAATCGGCTGGGGCCAACGTCCTGACTTTC. Using reference TRBV16 and TRBJ2-6 for the parts outside the CDR3, the full variable domain is GEEVAQTPKHLVRGEGQKAKLYCAPIKGHSYVFWYQQVLKNEFKFLISFQNENVFDETGMPKERFSAKCLPNSPCSLEIQATKLEDSAVYFCASSQSAGANVLTFGAGSRLTVL.

Ten or more counts support this clonotype. This chain joins TRBV28 and TRBJ2-7; TRBD2 agrees at 12 bases. CDR1 and CDR2 from the germline V gene are MDHEN and SYDVKM. With 2 bases clipped from V and 0 bases from J, the junction kept 8 bases outside the gene matches. The CDR3 runs to 18 residues. CDR3 sequence: CASSLVGLAGLHSYEQYF. For the CDR3, the DNA is TGTGCCAGCAGTTTAGTGGGACTAGCGGGCTTGCACTCCTACGAGCAGTACTTC.

This clonotype has at least ten counts. This sequence joins TRBV2 and TRBJ1-3, with TRBD1 as a possible D gene (5 bases). Germline-derived CDR1 and CDR2 are SNHLY and FYNNEI. The ends were cut back, 1 base at V and 5 bases at J, with 9 bases in the middle. The CDR3 is 14 amino acids. CDR3 nucleotides: TGTGCCAGCAGTGAAGATGGGGCTCGAAACACCATATATTTT. This codes for CASSEDGARNTIYF.

This sequence joins TRBV27 and TRBJ2-2; perhaps D is TRBD1 or TRBD2 (5 bases each). Germline CDR1 MNHEY, CDR2 SMNVEV (reference sequence). This CDR3 region has 15 residues. V lost 2 bases and J 6 bases, leaving 13 bases between the germline ends. In DNA, the CDR3 is TGTGCCAGCAGTTTAATCCCTGTGGGGGCCGGGGAGCTGTTTTTT. Translating it yields CASSLIPVGAGELFF.

This chain links TRBV5-6 with TRBJ1-3; D unresolved. Germline-derived CDR1 and CDR2 are SGHDT and YYEEEE. The CDR3 is 11 amino acids. Trimming took off 2 bases at V and 10 bases at J, with 7 bases between the two ends. The CDR3 coding sequence is TGTGCCAGCAGCTTCGGGAAGACCATATATTTT. Translation: CASSFGKTIYF.

This clonotype was found many times. The chain joins TRBV5-4 to TRBJ2-7; perhaps TRBD2 as D (6 bases). Germline CDR1 reads SGHNT; CDR2 reads YYREEE (reference sequence). This CDR3 region has 15 residues. Trimming took 3 bases from V and 2 from J, leaving 15 bases between them. DNA of the CDR3: TGTGCCAGCAGCTACAAGAAAACTAGCCCCTACGAGCAGTACTTC. This codes for CASSYKKTSPYEQYF. The full variable domain, in which reference TRBV5-4 and TRBJ2-7 provide the parts outside the CDR3, is ETGVTQSPTHLIKTRGQQVTLRCSSQSGHNTVSWYQQALGQGPQFIFQYYREEENGRGNFPPRFSGLQFPNYSSELNVNALELDDSALYLCASSYKKTSPYEQYFGPGTRLTVT.